A selection of T cell receptor beta chains follows, all from one sample in a study of identical twins. TCRdb independently ran MiXCR on the 5' RACE reads; one entry per CDR3 protein. The sample has about 920,000 distinct CDR3 sequences, roughly an eighth seen once. The same data also went into a second study, on yellow fever vaccine responses in identical twins.

The material sequenced was PBMCs. The receptors were gathered from a woman under 30 in good health. CDR3s include the opening cysteine and the closing phenylalanine or tryptophan. The D gene is left open where the match is weak. The size of a clone is reported for some rows only, either as once, few or many, or as a class for expanded clones.

d_call	v_call	clone_size	j_call	cdr3_aa	cdr3_nt
-	TRBV6-1	few	TRBJ2-3	CASSRTWEPSTDTQYF	TGTGCCAGCAGCCGAACGTGGGAGCCTAGCACAGATACGCAGTATTTT
TRBD1	TRBV6-5	few	TRBJ2-4	CASSYSAGTGGNQNIQYF	TGTGCCAGCAGTTACTCGGCCGGGACAGGGGGCAATCAAAACATTCAGTACTTC
TRBD2	TRBV28	-	TRBJ2-3	CASSLYLTSGESTDTQYF	TGTGCCAGCAGTTTATACCTCACTAGCGGGGAAAGCACAGATACGCAGTATTTT
-	TRBV5-8	few	TRBJ2-4	CASSLRPSLVNIQYF	TGTGCCAGCAGCTTGAGGCCTAGTCTTGTAAACATTCAGTACTTC
-	TRBV18	-	TRBJ2-5	CASSPRGRGVKETQYF	TGTGCCAGCTCACCGAGGGGACGGGGTGTTAAAGAGACCCAGTACTTC
-	TRBV5-1	-	TRBJ2-1	CASSLGGSISYNEQFF	TGCGCCAGCAGCTTGGGTGGGTCAATTAGCTACAATGAGCAGTTCTTC
TRBD2	TRBV7-9	-	TRBJ2-3	CASSPRTSGRTTDTQYF	TGTGCCAGCAGCCCGAGGACTAGCGGGAGGACCACAGATACGCAGTATTTT
-	TRBV4-2	-	TRBJ2-2	CASSQDSGVNGELFF	TGTGCCAGCAGCCAAGATTCAGGGGTCAACGGGGAGCTGTTTTTT
TRBD2	TRBV5-8	few	TRBJ2-5	CASSLLRLAGDLETQYF	TGTGCCAGCAGCTTGCTCCGACTAGCGGGGGACTTAGAGACCCAGTACTTC
TRBD2	TRBV20-1	-	TRBJ2-3	CSATGTSGFTDTQYF	TGCAGTGCTACAGGGACTAGCGGTTTCACAGATACGCAGTATTTT
TRBD1	TRBV7-9	few	TRBJ1-4	CASSLSGTGVQEKLFF	TGTGCCAGCAGCTTGTCCGGGACAGGGGTACAGGAAAAACTGTTTTTT
-	TRBV19	-	TRBJ1-2	CASSTHKTGVRGYTF	TGTGCCAGTAGTACACACAAGACAGGCGTGAGGGGCTACACCTTC
-	TRBV20-1	many	TRBJ2-5	CSAARGGLAEETQYF	TGCAGTGCCGCTAGAGGGGGCCTAGCGGAAGAGACCCAGTACTTC
TRBD2	TRBV6-2/TRBV6-3	few	TRBJ2-2	CASSYFGRGTGELFF	TGTGCCAGCAGTTACTTCGGGAGGGGAACCGGGGAGCTGTTTTTT
-	TRBV20-1	many	TRBJ1-2	CSVDQETTNYGYTF	TGCAGCGTCGACCAGGAGACTACTAACTATGGCTACACCTTC
TRBD1	TRBV5-1	few	TRBJ1-1	CASSVPRQGTKNTEAFF	TGCGCCAGCAGCGTCCCCCGACAGGGTACCAAGAACACTGAAGCTTTCTTT
-	TRBV15	-	TRBJ2-1	CATSGQGSPSYNEQFF	TGTGCCACCAGCGGACAAGGGAGTCCTTCCTACAATGAGCAGTTCTTC
-	TRBV5-6	many	TRBJ2-2	CASSLVGGMNTGELFF	TGTGCCAGCAGCTTGGTTGGAGGCATGAACACCGGGGAGCTGTTTTTT
-	TRBV6-1	few	TRBJ2-1	CASRAVTYNEQFF	TGTGCCAGCAGGGCGGTTACCTACAATGAGCAGTTCTTC